A selection of T cell receptor beta chains follows, all from one sample in a study of Graves' ophthalmopathy and Graves' hyperthyroidism. Via MiXCR, TCRdb re-called the multiplex PCR reads, giving one row per CDR3 protein. The repertoire includes over 500,000 distinct CDR3 sequences, approximately 22% of them detected once, and roughly 6.9% sits in the top ten. The sequenced sample was peripheral blood. The source is a woman younger than 30 with stable Graves' hyperthyroidism. Some clones in this sample may be carry-over from other donors' samples. The CDR3 runs from the conserved cysteine through the conserved F or W. A D gene is named only where the DNA matches it firmly. Rows may omit the clone size; those that give it use once, few, many or a size class.

clone size,D gene,V gene,J gene,CDR3 DNA,CDR3 protein
few,TRBD1,TRBV5-1,TRBJ2-5,TGCGCCGGCATGGGACAGGGGGCCAGAGAGACCCAGTACTTC,CAGMGQGARETQYF
many,TRBD2,TRBV6-4,TRBJ2-2,TGTGCCAGCAGTCGACTAGCGGGGGAGGCCGGGGAGCTGTTTTTT,CASSRLAGEAGELFF
many,.,TRBV6-1,TRBJ1-1,TGTGCCAGCAGTGAAGCGTGGAGGGCCTCAAGGAGAGAAGCTTTCTTT,CASSEAWRASRREAFF
many,.,TRBV12-5,TRBJ2-5,TGTGCTAGTGGTTTGGGGAGCGCAGAGACCCAGTACTTC,CASGLGSAETQYF
many,.,TRBV15,TRBJ2-5,TGTGCCACCAGCGGGGGACCGGGGGAGACCCAGTACTTC,CATSGGPGETQYF
many,.,TRBV12-3/TRBV12-4,TRBJ1-1,TGTGCCAGCAGTTTGATGGGCGGGAACACTGAAGCTTTCTTT,CASSLMGGNTEAFF
many,TRBD1,TRBV19,TRBJ1-1,TGTGCCAGCCGACAGGGTAAACACACTGAAGCTTTCTTT,CASRQGKHTEAFF
many,.,TRBV2,TRBJ1-6,TGTGCCAGCAAAGTCAGTTCACCCCTCCACTTT,CASKVSSPLHF
many,TRBD1,TRBV27,TRBJ1-5,TGTGCCAGCAGTCCAAACAGGGGTAGGGGCAATCAGCCCCAGCATTTT,CASSPNRGRGNQPQHF
many,.,TRBV5-5,TRBJ1-2,TGTGCCAGCAGCTTTCTGTCGGATACTAACTATGGCTACACCTTC,CASSFLSDTNYGYTF
.,.,TRBV12-3/TRBV12-4,TRBJ2-7,TGTGCCAGCAGGCCAAGGGACGGATCCTACGAGCAGTACTTC,CASRPRDGSYEQYF
many,.,TRBV11-1,TRBJ2-4,TGTGCCAGCAGCTTCGGTGGTGTCAAAAACATTCAGTACTTC,CASSFGGVKNIQYF
.,.,TRBV19,TRBJ1-2,TGTGCCAGCTACCGGGACGCGGGTGCAGGCTACACCTTC,CASYRDAGAGYTF
many,.,TRBV19,TRBJ1-1,TGTGCCAGCCACACAGGACGGATGAACACTGAAGCTTTCTTT,CASHTGRMNTEAFF
.,.,TRBV6-5,TRBJ2-5,TGTGCCAGCAGTTACTCGGCCGGGATAGAGACCCAGTACTTC,CASSYSAGIETQYF
.,.,TRBV28,TRBJ1-1,TGTGCCAGCAGGAAAGCCAGGGGATACACTGAAGCTTTCTTT,CASRKARGYTEAFF
.,.,TRBV10-3,TRBJ2-5,TGTGCCAGCATGGCGGGGGCACAAGAGACCCAGTACTTC,CASMAGAQETQYF
many,.,TRBV7-3,TRBJ1-1,TGTGCCAGCAGCTTCAGTTTTAACCCCAACGCTGAAGCTTTCTTT,CASSFSFNPNAEAFF
many,.,TRBV6-1,TRBJ1-2,TGTGCCAGCAGTAGGCGGGGAGAACAAAACTATGGCTACACCTTC,CASSRRGEQNYGYTF
.,.,TRBV20-1,TRBJ2-7,TGCAGTGTGCTTGAGCTTTCCTCCTACGAGCAGTACTTC,CSVLELSSYEQYF
.,.,TRBV12-3/TRBV12-4,TRBJ1-2,TGTGCCAGCAGTATCACAGGCCCCAACCACTATGGCTACACCTTC,CASSITGPNHYGYTF
.,.,TRBV6-1,TRBJ1-3,TGTGCCAGCAGTGAAGCGCCTGGGGCTGGAAACACCATATATTTT,CASSEAPGAGNTIYF
.,TRBD1,TRBV28,TRBJ1-2,TGTGCCAGCAGCCTTGAGGACAGGTCTGGTGGCTACACCTTC,CASSLEDRSGGYTF
many,TRBD1,TRBV9,TRBJ2-7,TGTGCCAGCAGCCCCCCCGGGACAGGGGGCGACGAGCAGTACTTC,CASSPPGTGGDEQYF
many,.,TRBV15,TRBJ2-5,TGTGCCACCAGCAGGGGGGTCGTAGGGTCCCAGTACTTC,CATSRGVVGSQYF